This T cell receptor (beta chain) stems from a study of OX40 agonist ivuxolimab in advanced cancers. Study-level background: Head and neck, renal cell, melanoma or hepatocellular carcinoma were the cancers that dose-escalation patients had. Broader study findings: CD8+ T cells (on average) carried more expanded clones than CD4+ T cells.

Sampling of blood occurred at baseline, cycle 4 day 1, and cycle 7 day 1. A remark on this clone: Its antigen is still unknown.

Profiled with immunoSEQ multiplex PCR; TCRdb holds only in-frame clones, not every one. The table has about 80,000 clones, approximately 86% seen once. Germline V lookup: CDR1 SGHTA, CDR2 FQGNSA. CDR3 length: 14 residues. J was trimmed by 4 bases and V by 4 bases; bases with no gene match: 5. This TCR was sampled from an adult with an advanced solid tumor such as melanoma, head and neck, liver or kidney cancer. The chain uses TRBV7-2 and TRBJ2-5; 8 bases are a match to TRBD2. The source material was CD4+ or CD8+ T cells sorted from blood, sampled in a trial of the OX40 agonist ivuxolimab. CDR3 loop: CASSSSGTRETQYF. In nucleotides, the CDR3 is TGTGCCAGCAGCTCGTCCGGGACTAGAGAGACCCAGTACTTC.